The T cell receptor beta chain under discussion was sequenced for a study of blood T cells in healthy people across ages. The germline gives CDR1 SGHTA, CDR2 FQGNSA. V was clipped by 1 base and J by 8 bases, with 12 bases between them. The CDR3 covers 14 residues. Using a J-beta primer mix together with a sample-barcoded 5' primer, a second PCR was run for about 7 to 12 cycles. Every sample gave at least 2.5 million paired-end reads containing CDR3. MiXCR, run by TCRdb on the 5' RACE reads, gives a single entry per CDR3 protein. The data show around 320,000 distinct CDR3 sequences, around 29% seen once. Healthy Caucasian individuals from Russia aged about 6 to 100 served as donors.

Sequenced input: blood. This sequence originates from a woman in her seventies in good health. The rearrangement uses TRBV7-2 and TRBJ2-1, with D perhaps TRBD1 or TRBD2 (5 bases each). CDR3 DNA: TGTGCCAGCAGCTTAGTGGGGGAGCGGCATGAGCAGTTCTTC. Its protein product is CASSLVGERHEQFF.